The clone carrying this TCR beta chain was found a few times. Followed longitudinally, the Seattle patients had been enrolled during active infection. The table came from immunoSEQ multiplex PCR; TCRdb's copy has only in-frame clones and leaves some out. The sample includes 150,000 to 200,000 clones, approximately 87% seen only once; the top ten take around 12%. This sample is part of a study of blood T cell repertoires in COVID-19. On the study more broadly: The cDNA or gDNA used as material had been derived from T cells, B-cell-depleted T cells, or PBMCs.

The TCR originated in a woman between 70 and 85 years old with COVID-19, enrolled during active disease. The sample was peripheral blood.

The CDR3 spells CAISDPRQQDEAFF. In DNA, the CDR3 is TGTGCCATCAGTGATCCAAGACAACAGGATGAAGCTTTCTTT. The gene calls are TRBV10-3 and TRBJ1-1, with D possibly being TRBD1 (5 bases). From germline, CDR1 is ENHRY and CDR2 SYGVKD. The CDR3 sequence is 14 residues long. The V end was cut by 3 bases, the J end by 7 bases, with 15 bases between.